This T cell receptor beta chain was captured in a study of response to subunit inactivated influenza vaccine. From the RT-PCR reads, TCRdb called clonotypes with MiXCR, one entry per CDR3 protein. Seen here are 500,000 to 600,000 distinct CDR3 sequences, approximately 10% observed once, and the top ten hold approximately 11%. This sample also appeared in a second study, on T cells expressing NK-cell markers. That publication notes: TCR beta cDNA was generated via 5'RACE template switching incorporating UMIs.

The material sequenced was PBMCs from blood, taken on the day of vaccination. The clonotype originates from a man in his forties or fifties who received an inactivated influenza vaccine.

CDR3 coding DNA: TGCGCCAGCAGCCATAATATAGCGGGGGGCTCCTACAATGAGCAGTTCTTC. It codes for CASSHNIAGGSYNEQFF. This chain links TRBV5-1 with TRBJ2-1; TRBD2 matches at 10 bases. Trimming took 4 bases from V and 0 from J; bases not matched to a gene: 7. The CDR3 has 17 amino acids. The germline V gene encodes CDR1 SGHRS and CDR2 YFSETQ.